This T cell receptor beta chain was identified in a study of T cell responses to AZD1222 COVID-19 vaccine (dated by TCRdb to about 2021). General notes on the study: TCR sequencing was performed for 230 to 250 trial participants, of whom about 200 were given two doses of AZD1222 and 26 were given two doses of MenACWY control vaccine. Trial participants were enrolled by age into 18-55, 56-69 and 70-plus year subgroups, with 148, 28 and 57 TCR-sequenced participants respectively.

The CDR3 regions of human TCRbeta chains were analyzed by immunosequencing. The authors' analysis ran thus. Repertoire TCRs were checked for matches against a reference library of SARS-CoV-2-specific TCRs that had been generated using the MIRA antigen-specificity platform. Breadth was defined as the fraction of unique TCRs that were SARS-CoV-2-associated, and depth was defined as the fraction of total T cells that were SARS-CoV-2-associated. Using the MIRA data, every spike-specific TCR was mapped to the spike region that the TCR reacted to and assigned to either a CD4 or a CD8 class. Log10-transformed breadth and depth values were compared by one-way ANOVA with Sidak's multiple comparisons tests. TCRdb carries this immuneACCESS record with in-frame sequences only. Its versions omit some clonotypes, under half of them owing to an unresolved V gene in the studies checked, with the rest unexplained. V and J calls and clone size are given by that table; D and trimming were obtained from the DNA. Here the sample has over 150,000 clones; about 86% occur a single time. 11% of the sample comes from the top ten.

In the case of this clone: Its antigen target is currently unknown. One base away there is no much larger clone; base qualities are not given.

The meaning of the sample's time point label: about 28 days (+/-7) after the second vaccine dose. AZD1222 recipients whose second dose came at about 4 weeks and those whose second dose came at about 12 weeks were combined into one group, since spike-specific TCR depth and breadth did not differ between the two schedules. Vaccinee samples came from UK trials COV001 and COV002, including a single-blind randomized controlled phase 2/3 trial of AZD1222 (ChAdOx1 nCoV-19) in healthy adults. For TCRbeta chain sequencing, PBMC samples from trial participants were taken at day 0 and at day 28 after the second dose. V is trimmed back by 4 bases and J by 8 bases, and the junction contains 9 bases that no gene match accounts for. CDR1 and CDR2 are read off the germline V gene as LGHNA and YSLEER. The CDR3 has 15 amino acids, counting the end cysteine and phenylalanine. The only DNA kept is the CDR3, 45 bases in frame from the first base.

Overall study outcomes, separate from this receptor: Reportedly, almost half of the unique spike-specific TCRs recognized epitopes lying outside the regions that are mutated in the B.1.351 and B.1.1.7 variants. Because no day 14 peak-response samples were available, repertoires were characterized only after the peak T cell response. The 56-69-year group was small, and its depth increase did not reach significance, likely because of low power. Conclusions about previously exposed vaccinees are limited, since just 6 or 7 AZD1222 recipients were seropositive for SARS-CoV-2 at baseline. Participants were mostly white British and included more females than males, and it was suggested by the authors that clonal diversity may have been underestimated. The vaccine-associated CD4 TCRs covered the entire spike protein, and the dominant responses fell in regions 160-218 and 743-854. After two AZD1222 doses, spike-specific TCR breadth and depth were significantly higher than at day 0 and than in MenACWY recipients.

This specimen was peripheral blood, taken 28 days after the second AZD1222 dose. The sequence was collected from an adult who received the AZD1222 COVID-19 vaccine. The sequence links TRBV4-3 to TRBJ1-2, with TRBD1 matching 11 junction bases. The nucleotide sequence is TGCGCCAGCAGCCTAAGGACAGGGGGCGCTGAGGGCTACACCTTC. It encodes CASSLRTGGAEGYTF.